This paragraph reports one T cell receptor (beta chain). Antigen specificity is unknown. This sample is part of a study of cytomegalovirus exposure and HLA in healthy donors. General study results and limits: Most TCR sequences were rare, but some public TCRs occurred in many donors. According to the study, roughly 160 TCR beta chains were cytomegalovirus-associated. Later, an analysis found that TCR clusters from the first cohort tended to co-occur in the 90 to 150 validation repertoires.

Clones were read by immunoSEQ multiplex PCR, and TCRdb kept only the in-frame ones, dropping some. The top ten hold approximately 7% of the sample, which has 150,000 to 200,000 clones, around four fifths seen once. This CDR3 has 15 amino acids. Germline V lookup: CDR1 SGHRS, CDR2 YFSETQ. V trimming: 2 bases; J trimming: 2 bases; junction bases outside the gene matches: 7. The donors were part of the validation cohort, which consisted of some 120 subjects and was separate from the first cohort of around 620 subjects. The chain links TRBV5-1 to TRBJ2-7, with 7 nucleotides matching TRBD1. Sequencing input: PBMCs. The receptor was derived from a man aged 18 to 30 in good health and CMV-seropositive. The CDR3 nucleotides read TGCGCCAGCAGCTTAAGCGGACAGGCTACCTACGAGCAGTACTTC. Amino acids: CASSLSGQATYEQYF. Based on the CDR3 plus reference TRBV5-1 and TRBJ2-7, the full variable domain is KAGVTQTPRYLIKTRGQQVTLSCSPISGHRSVSWYQQTPGQGLQFLFEYFSETQRNKGNFPGRFSGRQFSNSRSEMNVSTLELGDSALYLCASSLSGQATYEQYFGPGTRLTVT.